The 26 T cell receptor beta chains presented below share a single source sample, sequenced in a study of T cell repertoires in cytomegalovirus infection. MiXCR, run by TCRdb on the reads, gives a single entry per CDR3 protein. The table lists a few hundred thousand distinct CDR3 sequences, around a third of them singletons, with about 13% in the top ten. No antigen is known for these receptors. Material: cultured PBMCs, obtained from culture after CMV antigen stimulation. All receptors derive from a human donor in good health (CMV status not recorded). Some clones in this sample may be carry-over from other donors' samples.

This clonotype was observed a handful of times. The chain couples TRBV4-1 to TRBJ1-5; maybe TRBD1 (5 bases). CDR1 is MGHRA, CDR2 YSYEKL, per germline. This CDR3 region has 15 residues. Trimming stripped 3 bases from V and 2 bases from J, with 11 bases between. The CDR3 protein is CASSQWGSGNQPQHF. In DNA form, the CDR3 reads TGCGCCAGCAGCCAGTGGGGGTCTGGCAATCAGCCCCAGCATTTT.

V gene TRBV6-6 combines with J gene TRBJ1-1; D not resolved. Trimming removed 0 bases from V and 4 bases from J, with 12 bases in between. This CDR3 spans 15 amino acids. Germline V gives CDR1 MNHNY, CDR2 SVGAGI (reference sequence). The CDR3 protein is CASSYSINPSTEAFF. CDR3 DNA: TGTGCCAGCAGTTACTCGATTAACCCCAGCACTGAAGCTTTCTTT.

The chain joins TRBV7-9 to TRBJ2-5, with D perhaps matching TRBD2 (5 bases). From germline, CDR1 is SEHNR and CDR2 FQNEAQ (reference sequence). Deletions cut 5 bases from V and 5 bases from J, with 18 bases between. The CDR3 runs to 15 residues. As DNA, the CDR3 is TGTGCCAGCAGCAAAAGACGGATAGGCGGGGAGACCCAGTACTTC. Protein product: CASSKRRIGGETQYF.

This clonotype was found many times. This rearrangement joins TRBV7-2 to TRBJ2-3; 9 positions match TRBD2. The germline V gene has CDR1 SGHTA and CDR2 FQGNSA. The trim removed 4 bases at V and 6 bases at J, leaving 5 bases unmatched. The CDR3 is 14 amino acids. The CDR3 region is CASSSASGIDTQYF. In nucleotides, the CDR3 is TGTGCCAGCAGCTCTGCTAGCGGGATTGATACGCAGTATTTT.

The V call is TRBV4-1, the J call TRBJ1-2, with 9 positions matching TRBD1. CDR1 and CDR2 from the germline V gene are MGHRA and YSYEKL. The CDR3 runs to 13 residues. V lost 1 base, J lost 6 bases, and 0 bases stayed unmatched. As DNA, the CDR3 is TGCGCCAGCAGCCAAGGGACAGGGGATGGCTACACCTTC. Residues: CASSQGTGDGYTF.

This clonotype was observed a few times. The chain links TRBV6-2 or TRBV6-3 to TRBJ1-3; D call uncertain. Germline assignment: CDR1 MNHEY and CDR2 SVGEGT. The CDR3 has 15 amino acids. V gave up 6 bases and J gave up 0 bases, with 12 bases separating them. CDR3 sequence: CASRNKDVSGNTIYF. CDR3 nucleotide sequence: TGTGCCAGCAGAAACAAAGATGTCTCTGGAAACACCATATATTTT.

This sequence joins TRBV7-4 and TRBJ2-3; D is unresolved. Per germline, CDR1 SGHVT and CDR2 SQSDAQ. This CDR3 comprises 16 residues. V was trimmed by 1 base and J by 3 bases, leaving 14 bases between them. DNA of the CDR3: TGTGCCAGCAGCTTAGTGCCTAGTATTTTAACAGATACGCAGTATTTT. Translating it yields CASSLVPSILTDTQYF. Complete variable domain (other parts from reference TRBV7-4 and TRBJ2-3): GAGVSQSPRYKVAKRGRDVALRCDSISGHVTLYWYRQTLGQGSEVLTYSQSDAQRDKSGRPSGRFSAERPERSVSTLKIQRTEQGDSAVYLCASSLVPSILTDTQYFGPGTRLTVL.

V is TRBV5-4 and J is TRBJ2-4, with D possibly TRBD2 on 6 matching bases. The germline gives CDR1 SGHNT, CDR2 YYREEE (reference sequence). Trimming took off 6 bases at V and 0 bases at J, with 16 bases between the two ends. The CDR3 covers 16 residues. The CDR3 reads CASTSGILAAKNIQYF. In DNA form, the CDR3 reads TGTGCCAGCACTTCCGGGATACTAGCAGCCAAAAACATTCAGTACTTC.

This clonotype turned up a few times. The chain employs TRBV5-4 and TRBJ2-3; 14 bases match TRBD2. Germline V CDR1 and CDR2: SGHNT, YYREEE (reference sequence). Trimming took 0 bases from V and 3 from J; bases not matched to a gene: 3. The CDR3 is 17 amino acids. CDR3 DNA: TGTGCCAGCAGCTTGGGGACTAGCGGGAGGTATACAGATACGCAGTATTTT. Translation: CASSLGTSGRYTDTQYF.

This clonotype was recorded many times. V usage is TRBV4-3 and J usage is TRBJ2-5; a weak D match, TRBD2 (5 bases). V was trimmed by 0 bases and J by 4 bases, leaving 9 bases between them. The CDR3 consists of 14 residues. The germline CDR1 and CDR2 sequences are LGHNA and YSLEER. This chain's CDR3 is CASSQDLATETQYF. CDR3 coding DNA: TGCGCCAGCAGCCAAGACCTAGCAACAGAGACCCAGTACTTC.

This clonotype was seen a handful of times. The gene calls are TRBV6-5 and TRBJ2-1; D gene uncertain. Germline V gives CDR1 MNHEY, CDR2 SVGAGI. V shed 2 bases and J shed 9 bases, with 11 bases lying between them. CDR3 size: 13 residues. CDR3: CASSYRLWREQFF. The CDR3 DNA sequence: TGTGCCAGCAGTTACCGATTGTGGCGTGAGCAGTTCTTC.

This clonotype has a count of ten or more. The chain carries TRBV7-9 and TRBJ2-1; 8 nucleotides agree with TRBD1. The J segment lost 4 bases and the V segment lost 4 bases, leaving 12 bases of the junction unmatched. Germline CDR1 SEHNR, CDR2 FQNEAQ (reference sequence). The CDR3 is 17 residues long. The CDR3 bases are TGTGCCAGCAGCTCAACTACCGGGACAGGCGTTTACAATGAGCAGTTCTTC. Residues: CASSSTTGTGVYNEQFF.

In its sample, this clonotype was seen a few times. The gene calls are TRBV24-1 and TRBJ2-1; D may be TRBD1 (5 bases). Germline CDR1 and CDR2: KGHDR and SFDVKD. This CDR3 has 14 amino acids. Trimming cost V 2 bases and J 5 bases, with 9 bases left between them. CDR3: CATSDSTANNEQFF. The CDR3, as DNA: TGTGCCACCAGTGATTCGACAGCAAACAATGAGCAGTTCTTC.

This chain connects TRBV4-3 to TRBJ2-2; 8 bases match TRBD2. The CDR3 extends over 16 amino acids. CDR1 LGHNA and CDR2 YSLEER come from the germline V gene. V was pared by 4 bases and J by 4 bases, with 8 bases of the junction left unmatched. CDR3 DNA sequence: TGCGCCAGCAGCCCCTACGGGGGGGCCCTCACCGGGGAGCTGTTTTTT. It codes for CASSPYGGALTGELFF.

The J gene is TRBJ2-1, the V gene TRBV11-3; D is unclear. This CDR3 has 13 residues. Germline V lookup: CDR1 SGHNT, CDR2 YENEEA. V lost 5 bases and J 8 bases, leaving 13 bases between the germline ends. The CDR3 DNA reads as TGTGCCAGCAGCCCCCCCGGTGGGGATGAGCAGTTCTTC. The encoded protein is CASSPPGGDEQFF.

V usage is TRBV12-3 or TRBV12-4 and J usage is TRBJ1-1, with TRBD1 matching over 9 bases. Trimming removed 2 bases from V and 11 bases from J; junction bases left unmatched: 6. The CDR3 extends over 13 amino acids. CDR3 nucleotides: TGTGCCAGCAGTTTAAGGCGGGACAGGGATGCTTTCTTT. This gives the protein CASSLRRDRDAFF.

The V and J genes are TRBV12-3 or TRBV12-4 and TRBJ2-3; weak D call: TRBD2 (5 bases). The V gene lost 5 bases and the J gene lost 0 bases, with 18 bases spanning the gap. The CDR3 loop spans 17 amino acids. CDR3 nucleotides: TGTGCCAGCAGTCCCCATGTCAGCGGCTCTAGCACAGATACGCAGTATTTT. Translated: CASSPHVSGSSTDTQYF.

CDR3 coding DNA: TGTGCCAGCAGCACGGGACAGGGGGCGCAAGCTTTCTTT. It is translated as CASSTGQGAQAFF. The V and J genes are TRBV28 and TRBJ1-1, with 12 positions matching TRBD1. Germline CDR1 MDHEN, CDR2 SYDVKM. The CDR3 covers 13 residues. V was clipped by 6 bases and J by 9 bases; unmatched bases: 5.

CDR3 sequence reads: CASSYSGQSGYTF. The CDR3 DNA is TGTGCCAGCAGTTACTCGGGGCAGTCTGGCTACACCTTC. V usage is TRBV6-5 and J usage is TRBJ1-2; maybe TRBD1 (5 bases). V was pared by 0 bases and J by 7 bases, with 9 bases between. Looked up from germline, CDR1 is MNHEY and CDR2 is SVGAGI. This CDR3 comprises 13 residues.

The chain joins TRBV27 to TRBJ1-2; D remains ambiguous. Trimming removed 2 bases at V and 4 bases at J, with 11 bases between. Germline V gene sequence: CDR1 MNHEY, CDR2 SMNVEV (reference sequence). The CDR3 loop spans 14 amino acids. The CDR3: CASSLTSAVYGYTF. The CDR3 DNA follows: TGTGCCAGCAGTTTAACTAGCGCCGTCTATGGCTACACCTTC.

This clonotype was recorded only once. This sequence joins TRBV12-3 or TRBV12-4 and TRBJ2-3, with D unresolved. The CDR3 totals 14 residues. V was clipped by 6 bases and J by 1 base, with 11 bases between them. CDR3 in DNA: TGTGCCAGCAGCCGACTTGGCGGCACAGATACGCAGTATTTT. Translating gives CASSRLGGTDTQYF.

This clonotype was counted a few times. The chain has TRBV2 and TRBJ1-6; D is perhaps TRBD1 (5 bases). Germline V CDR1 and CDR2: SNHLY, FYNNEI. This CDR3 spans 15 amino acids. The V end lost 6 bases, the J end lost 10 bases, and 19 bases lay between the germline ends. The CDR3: CASRTDPNVESPLHF. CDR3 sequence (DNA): TGTGCCAGCAGGACAGATCCCAACGTAGAATCACCCCTCCACTTT.

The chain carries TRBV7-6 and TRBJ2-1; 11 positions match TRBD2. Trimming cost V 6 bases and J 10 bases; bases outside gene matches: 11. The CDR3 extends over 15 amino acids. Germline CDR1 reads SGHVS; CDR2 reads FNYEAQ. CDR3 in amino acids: CASSYIAGGVKEQFF. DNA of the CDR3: TGTGCCAGCAGTTACATAGCGGGAGGGGTCAAGGAGCAGTTCTTC.

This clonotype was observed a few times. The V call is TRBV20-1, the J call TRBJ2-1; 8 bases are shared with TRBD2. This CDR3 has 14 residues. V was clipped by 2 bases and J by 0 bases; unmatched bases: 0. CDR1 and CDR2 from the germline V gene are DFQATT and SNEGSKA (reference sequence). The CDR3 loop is CSARLAGSYNEQFF. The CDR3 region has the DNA TGCAGTGCTAGACTAGCGGGCTCCTACAATGAGCAGTTCTTC.

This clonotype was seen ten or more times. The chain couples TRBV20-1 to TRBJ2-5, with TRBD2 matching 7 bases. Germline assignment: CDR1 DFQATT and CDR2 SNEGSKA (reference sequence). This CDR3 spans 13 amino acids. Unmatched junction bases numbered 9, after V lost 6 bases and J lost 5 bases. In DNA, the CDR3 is TGCAGTGCCAAGCGGGACGCGGGGGAGACCCAGTACTTC. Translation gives CSAKRDAGETQYF.

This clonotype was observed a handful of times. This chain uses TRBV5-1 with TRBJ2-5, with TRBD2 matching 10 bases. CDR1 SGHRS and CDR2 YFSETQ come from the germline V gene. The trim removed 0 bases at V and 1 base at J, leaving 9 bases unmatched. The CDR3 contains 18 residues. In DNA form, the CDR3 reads TGCGCCAGCAGCTTGGGGCTAGCGGGAGTTCGGGCCCAAGAGACCCAGTACTTC. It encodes CASSLGLAGVRAQETQYF.